The next 2 T cell receptor beta chains were all read from a single sample in a study of blood T cells in healthy people across ages. The second PCR ran about 6 to 11 cycles with a sample-barcoded 5' primer and J-beta primers. TCRdb ran MiXCR on the 5' RACE reads and lists one entry per CDR3 protein. This sample yields more than 800,000 distinct CDR3 sequences, of which more than 40% are seen a single time; about 20% belongs to the top ten. The source material was blood. These receptors were collected from a woman aged 55-70 years in good health.

The CDR3 DNA is TGTGCCACCAAACAGACCTGGGGTTACGAGCAGTACTTC. As protein: CATKQTWGYEQYF. J is TRBJ2-7 and V is TRBV15; D is uncertain. CDR3 length: 13 residues. V gave up 7 bases and J gave up 4 bases, with 14 bases separating them. Per the germline V gene, CDR1 is LNHNV and CDR2 is YYDKDF (reference sequence).

On this clonotype itself: The junction shows a germline mismatch at one end, possibly a read error. This chain uses TRBV30 with TRBJ2-3, with D perhaps matching TRBD2 (5 bases). The CDR3 extends over 13 amino acids. From germline, CDR1 is GTSNPN and CDR2 SVGIG (reference sequence). The CDR3 DNA is TGTGCCTGGGGGAAAAGGCGGGCAGATGCGCAGTATTTT. Protein sequence: CAWGKRRADAQYF.